Given below is one TCR beta chain in context. Authors' methods: For nucleated cells, counts were estimated from reference gene primer amplification. The table came from immunoSEQ multiplex PCR; TCRdb's copy has only in-frame clones and leaves some out. V, J and clone size are taken as reported in that table, and D and trimming were inferred from the DNA itself. The table has under 400,000 clones, about 89% seen once. Trimming removed 4 bases from V and 3 bases from J; junction bases left unmatched: 5. CDR3 length: 15 residues. The germline V gene encodes CDR1 WNHNN and CDR2 SYGVQD (reference sequence). This entry comes from a study of blood T cell repertoires in COVID-19. Looking at the study overall: The United States, Italy and Spain supplied acute and convalescent COVID-19 samples. T cells, B-cell-depleted T cells, or PBMCs provided the cDNA or gDNA that served as material.

The rearrangement uses TRBV10-1 and TRBJ2-3, with 9 bases fitting TRBD2. The clonotype comes from a woman aged 25 to 45 with COVID-19, enrolled during active disease. Sequenced sample: peripheral blood. This CDR3 is CASSAGLARTDTQYF. Here the CDR3 DNA reads TGCGCCAGCAGTGCCGGACTAGCGAGAACAGATACGCAGTATTTT.